The entry below gives a single TCR beta chain sequence along with its context. The antigen is not known. This sample is drawn from a study of T cells in Graves' hyperthyroidism and ophthalmopathy. TCR beta CDR3 regions were amplified from RNA transcripts. During a first-round RT-PCR of the TCR CDR3, the HTBI primer set was used. Each CDR3 protein is one row after TCRdb ran MiXCR on the multiplex PCR reads. The sample lists about 460,000 distinct CDR3 sequences, around a fifth occurring once. Diagnostic decisions used clinical symptoms, serum thyroxine and TRAb, thyroid ultrasound and orbital computed tomography. Regarding the study as a whole: For ophthalmopathy, model prediction preceded onset by a median about 6.4 months. Blood also contained most expanded thyroid clonotypes above 0.001.

The CDR3 extends over 14 amino acids. With 8 bases clipped from V and 4 bases from J, the junction kept 9 bases outside the gene matches. The germline CDR1 and CDR2 sequences are MNHEY and SMNVEV (reference sequence). The TCR was taken from a woman in her seventies with Graves' ophthalmopathy. The chain employs TRBV27 and TRBJ1-2; 8 bases align to TRBD1. Sequencing input: blood. The CDR3 sequence: CASGEGTGIYGYTF. The CDR3, as DNA: TGTGCCAGCGGTGAAGGGACAGGCATCTATGGCTACACCTTC.